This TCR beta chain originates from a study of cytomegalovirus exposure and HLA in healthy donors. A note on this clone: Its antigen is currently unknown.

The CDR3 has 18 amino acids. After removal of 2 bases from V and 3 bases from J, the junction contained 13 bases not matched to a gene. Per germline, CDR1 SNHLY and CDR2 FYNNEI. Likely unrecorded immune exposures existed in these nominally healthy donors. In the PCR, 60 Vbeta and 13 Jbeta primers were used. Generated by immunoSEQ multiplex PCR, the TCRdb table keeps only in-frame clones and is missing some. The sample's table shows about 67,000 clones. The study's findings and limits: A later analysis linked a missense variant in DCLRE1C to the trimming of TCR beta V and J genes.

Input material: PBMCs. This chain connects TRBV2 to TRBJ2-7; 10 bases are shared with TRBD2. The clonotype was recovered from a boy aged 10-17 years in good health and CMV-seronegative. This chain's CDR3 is CASSETPASGRTYYEQYF. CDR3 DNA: TGTGCCAGCAGTGAAACCCCGGCTAGCGGGAGAACCTACTACGAGCAGTACTTC.